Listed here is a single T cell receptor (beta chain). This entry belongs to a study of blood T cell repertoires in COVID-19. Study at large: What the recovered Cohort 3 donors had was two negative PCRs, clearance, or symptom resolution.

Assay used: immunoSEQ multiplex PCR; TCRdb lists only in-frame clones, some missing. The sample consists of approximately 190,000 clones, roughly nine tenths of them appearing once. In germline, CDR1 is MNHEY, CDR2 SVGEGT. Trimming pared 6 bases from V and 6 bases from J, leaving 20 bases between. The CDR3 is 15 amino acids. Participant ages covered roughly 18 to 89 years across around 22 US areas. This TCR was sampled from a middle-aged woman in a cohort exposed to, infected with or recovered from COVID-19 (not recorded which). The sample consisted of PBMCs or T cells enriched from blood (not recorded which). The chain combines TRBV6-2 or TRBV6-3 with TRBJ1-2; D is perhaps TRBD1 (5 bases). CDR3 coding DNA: TGTGCCAGCAGCCGTTCCCCGGACACTCCCGATGGCTACACCTTC. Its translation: CASSRSPDTPDGYTF.